Each of the 23 T cell receptor beta chains below was sequenced from the same sample in a study of T cell changes during pregnancy in multiple sclerosis. The protocol was immunoSEQ multiplex PCR, while the TCRdb copy is restricted to in-frame clones and leaves out a portion. The sample records about 38,000 clones, 91% being singletons. The sequences come from CD8+ T cells from peripheral blood mononuclear cells, collected in the second trimester of pregnancy. These receptors were obtained from a female donor with multiple sclerosis, enrolled in a pregnancy study.

This clone was detected a few times. The chain is built from TRBV7-8 and TRBJ1-1, with D possibly being TRBD1 (6 bases). V gave up 4 bases and J gave up 1 base, with 7 bases separating them. The CDR3 consists of 13 residues. Germline CDR1 SGHVS, CDR2 FQNEAQ. The CDR3 sequence: CASSSGQNTEAFF. CDR3 in DNA: TGTGCCAGCAGCTCGGGACAGAACACTGAAGCTTTCTTT. Full variable domain (missing parts from reference TRBV7-8 and TRBJ1-1): GAGVSQSPRYKVAKRGQDVALRCDPISGHVSLFWYQQALGQGPEFLTYFQNEAQLDKSGLPSDRFFAERPEGSVSTLKIQRTQQEDSAVYLCASSSGQNTEAFFGQGTRLTVV.

The chain combines TRBV5-1 with TRBJ2-1; no definite D call. Germline CDR1 reads SGHRS; CDR2 reads YFSETQ. V was cut by 4 bases and J by 8 bases, with 19 bases left in between. The length of the CDR3 is 15 residues. CDR3 nucleotide sequence: TGCGCCAGCAGCCCCTTAGAGACCAGTGAGGATGAGCAGTTCTTC. This translates into CASSPLETSEDEQFF.

This rearrangement joins TRBV27 to TRBJ2-7, with D uncertain. The V gene's germline CDR1 is MNHEY and CDR2 SMNVEV (reference sequence). The CDR3 spans 13 residues. V gave up 5 bases and J gave up 0 bases, with 8 bases separating them. The CDR3, as DNA: TGTGCCAGCAGTGCCACAAGCTCCTACGAGCAGTACTTC. It encodes CASSATSSYEQYF.

This clone was counted once. The chain has TRBV10-1 and TRBJ2-2; perhaps TRBD1 as D (5 bases). The CDR3 is 14 residues long. The ends were cut back, 3 bases at V and 6 bases at J, with 11 bases in the middle. CDR1 WNHNN and CDR2 SYGVQD come from the germline V gene (reference sequence). The CDR3 DNA reads TGCGCCAGCAGTGACCCCCCAGGGTCCGGGGAGCTGTTTTTT. It codes for CASSDPPGSGELFF.

The chain is built from TRBV6-6 and TRBJ1-1; 9 nucleotides match TRBD1. V lost 2 bases to trimming and J lost 3 bases; unmatched junction nucleotides: 4. Germline-derived CDR1 and CDR2 are MNHNY and SVGAGI (reference sequence). The CDR3 loop spans 15 amino acids. The CDR3 nucleotides are TGTGCCAGCAGTTACCTGAGGACAGGGGACACTGAAGCTTTCTTT. Translated: CASSYLRTGDTEAFF.

The chain links TRBV7-8 to TRBJ2-7; 7 bases map to TRBD2. There are 13 residues in the CDR3. The germline CDR1 and CDR2 sequences are SGHVS and FQNEAQ. The V gene end was trimmed by 5 bases and the J gene end by 5 bases; junction bases not matched to a gene: 6. The CDR3 region is CASSLWTSNEQYF. The CDR3 nucleotides are TGTGCCAGCAGCCTGTGGACTAGTAACGAGCAGTACTTC.

V is TRBV4-2 and J is TRBJ2-1, with 9 bases lining up with TRBD2. Germline V gene data show CDR1 as LGHNA and CDR2 as YNFKEQ. The J segment lost 4 bases and the V segment lost 4 bases, leaving 11 bases of the junction unmatched. The CDR3 is 17 amino acids. CDR3 DNA sequence: TGTGCCAGCAGCCCCTTCCCTGGCGGGGGGGAATACAATGAGCAGTTCTTC. This codes for CASSPFPGGGEYNEQFF.

This clone showed up many times. The chain joins TRBV5-1 to TRBJ2-2; D ambiguous. The CDR3 consists of 12 residues. V was clipped by 4 bases and J by 3 bases, with 4 bases between them. Germline V CDR1 and CDR2: SGHRS, YFSETQ. The CDR3, as DNA: TGCGCCAGCAGCCTTGACACCGGGGAGCTGTTTTTT. This codes for CASSLDTGELFF.

The J gene is TRBJ1-1, the V gene TRBV10-1; 8 positions agree with TRBD1. V dropped 4 bases and J dropped 4; count of bases not matched to a gene: 5. CDR3 length: 14 residues. Per germline, CDR1 WNHNN and CDR2 SYGVQD (reference sequence). The CDR3 loop reads CASSGTGMSTEAFF. DNA for the CDR3: TGCGCCAGCAGTGGGACAGGGATGAGCACTGAAGCTTTCTTT.

The rearrangement uses TRBV4-1 and TRBJ2-7; possible D gene TRBD1, 6 bases. V was pared by 0 bases and J by 2 bases, with 11 bases between. The CDR3 spans 15 residues. The germline gives CDR1 MGHRA, CDR2 YSYEKL. The CDR3 sequence: CASSQDHREPYEQYF. The DNA of the CDR3 is TGCGCCAGCAGCCAAGATCACAGGGAACCCTACGAGCAGTACTTC.

The genes are TRBV7-6 and TRBJ2-7; D unclear. Germline V CDR1 and CDR2: SGHVS, FNYEAQ. The CDR3 is 12 amino acids. Trimming stripped 4 bases from V and 0 bases from J, with 4 bases between. This CDR3 is CASSSSSYEQYF. The CDR3 nucleotides are TGTGCCAGCAGCTCTAGCTCCTACGAGCAGTACTTC.

V and J are TRBV11-2 and TRBJ2-7; D is perhaps TRBD2 (6 bases). This CDR3 has 15 residues. Trimming pared 1 base from V and 0 bases from J, leaving 10 bases between. The germline CDR1 and CDR2 sequences are SGHAT and FQNNGV. The CDR3 DNA sequence: TGTGCCAGCAGCTTAGGTCCGGGACTCTCCTACGAGCAGTACTTC. Translated, it gives CASSLGPGLSYEQYF.

In this sample, this clone is medium-sized. The chain is built from TRBV7-8 and TRBJ2-7; D is possibly TRBD1 (5 bases). Trimming removed 1 base from V and 2 bases from J, with 6 bases in between. This CDR3 comprises 13 residues. Germline CDR1 reads SGHVS; CDR2 reads FQNEAQ. The CDR3 DNA reads as TGTGCCAGCAGCTTAGGGGGCACCTACGAGCAGTACTTC. It yields the protein CASSLGGTYEQYF.

To note about this clone: Relative to the germline gene, one junction end is altered; a read error may explain this. This chain links TRBV6-5 with TRBJ2-5; perhaps TRBD2 as D (6 bases). Germline V gene lookup returns CDR1 MNHEY and CDR2 SVGAGI. This CDR3 contains 14 residues. CDR3: CATSLGLIQETQYF. CDR3 sequence (DNA): TGTGCCACCAGTTTAGGACTAATCCAAGAGACCCAGTACTTC.

The rearrangement uses TRBV5-6 and TRBJ1-1; 8 positions agree with TRBD1. With 6 bases clipped from V and 11 bases from J, the junction kept 12 bases outside the gene matches. The length of the CDR3 is 13 residues. The germline CDR1 and CDR2 sequences are SGHDT and YYEEEE. The CDR3 here is CASTYGTGPGAFF. The DNA of the CDR3 is TGTGCCAGCACTTACGGGACAGGACCAGGGGCTTTCTTT.

V is TRBV9 and J is TRBJ2-1; TRBD2 might be the D (6 bases). Per the germline V gene, CDR1 is SGDLS and CDR2 is YYNGEE. V gave up 4 bases and J gave up 3 bases, with 14 bases separating them. The CDR3 runs 15 residues. For the CDR3, the DNA is TGTGCCAGCAGCTCCGGACGGGAGCTCTACAATGAGCAGTTCTTC. This encodes CASSSGRELYNEQFF.

The chain recombines TRBV4-1 with TRBJ2-3; 11 bases map to TRBD2. The CDR3 is 18 residues long. J lost 0 bases, V lost 0 bases, and 5 bases had no gene match. The germline V gene encodes CDR1 MGHRA and CDR2 YSYEKL. CDR3 coding DNA: TGCGCCAGCAGCCAAGACCTAGCGGGAGGACCTAGCACAGATACGCAGTATTTT. Translated: CASSQDLAGGPSTDTQYF.

The J gene is TRBJ2-7, the V gene TRBV19; 7 bases line up with TRBD1. CDR3 length: 14 amino acids. J was trimmed by 1 base and V by 5 bases; bases with no gene match: 5. The germline gives CDR1 LNHDA, CDR2 SQIVND (reference sequence). The CDR3 is CASSGTENSYEQYF. CDR3 nucleotide sequence: TGTGCCAGTAGTGGGACAGAGAATTCCTACGAGCAGTACTTC.

The chain uses TRBV5-6 and TRBJ2-1, with 7 bases aligning to TRBD2. CDR1 SGHDT and CDR2 YYEEEE come from the germline V gene. The V and J ends lost 3 bases and 6 bases, in that order; junction bases with no gene match: 6. This CDR3 contains 14 residues. CDR3 bases: TGTGCCAGCAGCTCCACCGGGACTATCAATGAGCAGTTCTTC. Amino acid sequence: CASSSTGTINEQFF.

J is TRBJ2-7 and V is TRBV27, with 8 bases matching TRBD1. The V gene end was trimmed by 6 bases and the J gene end by 7 bases; junction bases not matched to a gene: 11. The CDR3 has 14 residues. Germline V gene data show CDR1 as MNHEY and CDR2 as SMNVEV (reference sequence). The DNA of the CDR3 is TGTGCCAGCAGCCTAGGACAGGGTGTTAAAGAGCAGTACTTC. It encodes CASSLGQGVKEQYF.

V and J are TRBV7-8 and TRBJ2-1; 8 nucleotides align to TRBD1. With 2 bases clipped from V and 4 bases from J, the junction kept 7 bases outside the gene matches. Germline-derived CDR1 and CDR2 are SGHVS and FQNEAQ. CDR3 length equals 16 residues. The CDR3 sequence is CASSLSGGLGYNEQFF. The CDR3 nucleotides are TGTGCCAGCAGCTTATCAGGGGGCCTGGGATACAATGAGCAGTTCTTC.

The genes are TRBV9 and TRBJ2-1, with D tentatively TRBD1 (5 bases). The germline V gene encodes CDR1 SGDLS and CDR2 YYNGEE. This CDR3 region has 12 residues. Trimming cost V 4 bases and J 10 bases, with 12 bases left between them. This chain's CDR3 is CASSLRSGEQFF. CDR3 bases: TGTGCCAGCAGCCTTCGTTCAGGGGAGCAGTTCTTC.

V and J are TRBV7-7 and TRBJ1-1; D gene uncertain. This CDR3 spans 13 amino acids. Germline-derived CDR1 and CDR2 are SSHAT and FNYEAQ (reference sequence). Trimming took 5 bases from V and 6 from J, leaving 13 bases between them. This CDR3 is CASSRTGESEAFF. CDR3 sequence (DNA): TGTGCCAGCAGCCGGACTGGTGAGTCTGAAGCTTTCTTT.